The clone carrying this T cell receptor beta chain was counted once. Its matching antigen is unknown. This record belongs to a study of cytomegalovirus exposure and HLA in healthy donors. Study-level points and caveats: TCR association rates varied by HLA locus in a later analysis, with DRB1 highest and HLA-C lowest. Roughly even sequencing depth across donors was the assumption behind the presence/absence analyses.

V lost 1 base, J lost 5 bases, and 16 bases stayed unmatched. CDR1 is SGHTA and CDR2 is FQGNSA in the germline V gene. This CDR3 has 18 residues. 60 Vbeta and 13 Jbeta primers were used in PCR. The data were produced by immunoSEQ multiplex PCR, yet TCRdb's version contains in-frame clones alone and is incomplete. The sample carries some 170,000 clones, approximately 79% recorded once. This sequence was found in a man aged 60-69 years in good health and CMV-seronegative. The chain uses TRBV7-2 and TRBJ2-5, with 7 bases identical to TRBD2. Material: PBMCs. The CDR3 loop reads CASSLEGVAGAGMETQYF. CDR3 nucleotide sequence: TGTGCCAGCAGCTTAGAGGGAGTGGCGGGAGCAGGTATGGAGACCCAGTACTTC.